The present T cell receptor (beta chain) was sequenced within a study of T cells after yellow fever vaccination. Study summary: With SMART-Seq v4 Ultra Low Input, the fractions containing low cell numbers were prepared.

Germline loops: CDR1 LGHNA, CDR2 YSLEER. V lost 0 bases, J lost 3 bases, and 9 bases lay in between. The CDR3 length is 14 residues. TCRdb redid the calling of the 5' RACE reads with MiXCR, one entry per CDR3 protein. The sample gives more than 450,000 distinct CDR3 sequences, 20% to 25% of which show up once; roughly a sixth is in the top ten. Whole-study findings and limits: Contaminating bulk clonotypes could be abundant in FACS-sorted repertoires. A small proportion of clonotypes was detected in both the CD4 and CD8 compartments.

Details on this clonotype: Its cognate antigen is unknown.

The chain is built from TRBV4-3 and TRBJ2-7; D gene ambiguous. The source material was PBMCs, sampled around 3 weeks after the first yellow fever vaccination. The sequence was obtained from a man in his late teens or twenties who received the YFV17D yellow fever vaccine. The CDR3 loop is CASSQDKSYYEQYF. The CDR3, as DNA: TGCGCCAGCAGCCAAGATAAAAGTTACTACGAGCAGTACTTC.